These T cell receptor beta chains were read from a single sample in a study of PD-1 blockade in classical Hodgkin lymphoma. Profiled with immunoSEQ multiplex PCR; TCRdb holds only in-frame clones, not every one. The sample yields 20,000 to 30,000 clones, about 89% seen once. Specimen: CD4+ T cells from blood. The receptors stem from a human donor with classical Hodgkin lymphoma. Each CDR3 is given with its conserved first and last residue. A D gene is named only where the DNA matches it firmly.

CDR3aa: CATTLTGSEAEQYF
j_gene: TRBJ2-7
d_gene: -
v_gene: TRBV19

CDR3aa: CASSPGLAGAKSSYNEQFF
j_gene: TRBJ2-1
d_gene: TRBD2
v_gene: TRBV11-3

CDR3aa: CASSAERNTEAFF
j_gene: TRBJ1-1
d_gene: -
v_gene: TRBV6-1

CDR3aa: CASSLGGGLQPQHF
j_gene: TRBJ1-5
d_gene: -
v_gene: TRBV7-9

CDR3aa: CASSLGPLGSGNTIYF
j_gene: TRBJ1-3
d_gene: -
v_gene: TRBV5-4

CDR3aa: CAISRQGSDNSPLHF
j_gene: TRBJ1-6
d_gene: TRBD1
v_gene: TRBV10-3

CDR3aa: CASSEADRGPYSNQPQHF
j_gene: TRBJ1-5
d_gene: TRBD1
v_gene: TRBV2

CDR3aa: CASSPATAGKAFF
j_gene: TRBJ1-1
d_gene: -
v_gene: TRBV18

CDR3aa: CASSLGGAETDTQYF
j_gene: TRBJ2-3
d_gene: -
v_gene: TRBV11-2

CDR3aa: CASSLAGVESGELFF
j_gene: TRBJ2-2
d_gene: -
v_gene: TRBV7-8

CDR3aa: CASSFGQGGPYEQYF
j_gene: TRBJ2-7
d_gene: -
v_gene: TRBV7-6

CDR3aa: CASSLEPFWGRVSGNEKLFF
j_gene: TRBJ1-4
d_gene: -
v_gene: TRBV11-2

CDR3aa: CASSQGSPGQGLYEQYF
j_gene: TRBJ2-7
d_gene: TRBD1
v_gene: TRBV4-1

CDR3aa: CASSLPYNDRGRLNQPQHF
j_gene: TRBJ1-5
d_gene: TRBD1
v_gene: TRBV28

CDR3aa: CASSLGPLETQYF
j_gene: TRBJ2-5
d_gene: -
v_gene: TRBV5-4